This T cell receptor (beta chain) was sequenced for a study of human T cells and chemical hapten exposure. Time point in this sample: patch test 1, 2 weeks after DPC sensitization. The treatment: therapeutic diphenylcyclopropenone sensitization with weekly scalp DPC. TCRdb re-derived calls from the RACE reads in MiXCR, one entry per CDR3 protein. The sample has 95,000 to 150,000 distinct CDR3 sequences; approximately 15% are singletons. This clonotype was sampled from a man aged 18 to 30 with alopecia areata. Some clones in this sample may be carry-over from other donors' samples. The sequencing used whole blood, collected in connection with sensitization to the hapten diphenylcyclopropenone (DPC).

Written as DNA, the CDR3 is TGTGCCAGCAGTCCGCCACCCTCAGGGAGGAGCTCCTACGAGCAGTACTTC. Translation gives CASSPPPSGRSSYEQYF. The V gene is TRBV12-3 or TRBV12-4, the J gene TRBJ2-7; weak D call: TRBD2 (6 bases). The CDR3 is 17 amino acids. V lost 5 bases, J lost 0 bases, and 20 bases lay in between.